This TCR beta chain emerged from a study of vaccination and CD4 T cells after COVID-19 (dated by TCRdb to 2022 to 2024). Turning to the overall study: Convalescent patients had a positive SARS-CoV-2 result on nasal swab PCR, and of these patients, several had mild disease and one had severe disease. The convalescent cohort included six males and four females, with two Hispanic individuals, seven Caucasians, two Asians and one multiracial person. Two doses of either the Pfizer-BioNTech BNT162b2 vaccine (n=8) or the Moderna mRNA-1273 vaccine (n=2) were administered to participants. Post-COVID blood samples were collected from convalescent patients a median of around 100 days after diagnosis, with a range of roughly 30 to 161 days. Post-vaccine blood samples were collected a median of around 10 weeks after the second vaccine dose, ranging from roughly 13 to 250 days. In ten to eleven COVID-19 convalescent patients and several infection-naive healthy vaccine recipients, the spike-specific CD4+ TCR repertoire before mRNA vaccination was compared with the repertoire after mRNA vaccination.

Preparation of the library involved PCR. Data came from an Illumina iSeq 100. As for the original processing: Non-productive sequences were filtered out, and CDR3s that did not start with C, did not end with F or W, or were shorter than 7 amino acids were discarded. Using R version 3.6.1, CDR3 homology was evaluated through Levenshtein distances (stringdist) along with unrooted phylogenetic trees (ape). TCRdb trimmed the raw reads at Q25, called clones with MiXCR and kept productive beta chains. Each record represents a unique CDR3 protein, reported with the most common genes and DNA among its rows. The V and J calls here are based on TCRdb, not the publication. This sample holds tens of thousands of distinct CDR3 sequences; 45% to 65% were observed only once. About 1% of the sample goes to the ten largest clones. What the research found in general, with its limitations: The study included relatively few convalescent patients and did not analyze early timepoints after natural infection. An increase in the median number of SARS-CoV-2-reactive clonotypes from 21 after infection to a few dozen after vaccination was observed, but the change was not found to be significant. Of the vaccine-specific clones found in convalescent patients, nearly all (304 of 307) were mono-reactive for SARS-CoV-2 spike instead of being cross-reactive with common cold coronaviruses. Among the post-vaccine SARS-CoV-2-reactive clones in convalescent patients, a median 86.3% showed up only after vaccination, which suggests vaccine-specific priming.

Positive SARS-CoV-2 PCR tests in the convalescent patients dated from March to December 2020, before Alpha, Beta and Delta variants emerged in the United States. Ficoll-Paque Plus gradient centrifugation was used to isolate PBMCs from whole blood, and the isolated PBMCs were then either used fresh or cryopreserved at -140C. Inclusive of the bounding cysteine and phenylalanine, the CDR3 is 16 residues long. The retained sequence is limited to the CDR3, 48 bases, with the frame set at the first base. Taken from the germline V gene (reference sequence), the CDR1 and CDR2 loops are SEHNR and FQNEAQ. The germline V and J ends show losses of 5 bases and 2 bases respectively, and no gene match explains 6 bases of the junction. Only a few counts were recorded for this clonotype. Which antigen it targets is not known. Base qualities are missing; no much larger clone stands one base away.

The receptor chain draws on TRBV7-9 and TRBJ2-3; 11 bases in the junction line up with TRBD2. The clonotype was recovered from a human donor who had recovered from COVID-19. The sample here was CD4+ T cells from blood, taken before SARS-CoV-2 vaccination. CDR3 protein: CASSRGLAGLTDTQYF. At the DNA level, the sequence is TGTGCCAGCAGCCGCGGACTAGCGGGCCTCACAGATACGCAGTATTTT.